What follows are 18 T cell receptor beta chains derived from one specimen sequenced in a study of identical twins. One entry per CDR3 protein results from TCRdb running MiXCR on the 5' RACE reads. This sample has roughly 1.6 million distinct CDR3 sequences, with about 30% found just once. Sequences were obtained from cord blood. All receptors derive from a newborn girl in good health.

As for this clonotype: A read error is likely here: a far larger clone is one base away. The V and J genes are TRBV5-1 and TRBJ2-3; D ambiguous. CDR1 is SGHRS and CDR2 is YFSETQ in the germline V gene. The CDR3 consists of 13 residues. The CDR3 coding sequence is TGCGCCAGCGGCTTTGACAGCACAGATACGCAGTATTTT. Residues: CASGFDSTDTQYF.

With regard to this clonotype: Possible read error: a much larger clone is one base away. This rearrangement joins TRBV4-2 to TRBJ1-2; D may be TRBD1 (5 bases). Trimming stripped 4 bases from V and 6 bases from J, with 12 bases between. The germline V gene has CDR1 LGHNA and CDR2 YNFKEQ. CDR3 length: 13 residues. The DNA for the CDR3 is TGTGCCAGCAGCCGGGACGGGCAACATGGCTACACCTTC. This gives the protein CASSRDGQHGYTF.

The chain links TRBV20-1 to TRBJ1-6; D might be TRBD1 (5 bases). V was pared by 1 base and J by 3 bases, with 7 bases between. Germline CDR1 DFQATT, CDR2 SNEGSKA (reference sequence). This CDR3 region has 14 residues. The CDR3: CSARAQGYNSPLHF. For the CDR3, the DNA is TGCAGTGCTAGAGCGCAGGGCTATAATTCACCCCTCCACTTT.

The chain combines TRBV12-3 or TRBV12-4 with TRBJ1-5; TRBD1 agrees at 8 bases. After removal of 6 bases from V and 0 bases from J, the junction contained 4 bases not matched to a gene. The CDR3 covers 15 residues. In DNA, the CDR3 is TGTGCCAGCAGGGGGGACAGGACTAGCAATCAGCCCCAGCATTTT. It is translated as CASRGDRTSNQPQHF.

The gene calls are TRBV5-1 and TRBJ2-5; D uncertain. This CDR3 has 15 amino acids. V lost 1 base to trimming and J lost 11 bases, with 21 bases between them. CDR1 and CDR2 (germline): SGHRS, YFSETQ. CDR3 region: CASSLTSALGDEQYF. CDR3 coding DNA: TGCGCCAGCAGCTTGACGAGCGCCCTTGGGGATGAGCAGTACTTC.

The chain uses TRBV5-1 and TRBJ1-1; 9 nucleotides line up with TRBD1. The CDR3 runs to 15 residues. Germline CDR1 reads SGHRS; CDR2 reads YFSETQ. V trimming: 5 bases; J trimming: 0 bases; junction bases outside the gene matches: 5. DNA of the CDR3: TGCGCCAGCAGAAAGGGACAGGGTATGAACACTGAAGCTTTCTTT. It translates to CASRKGQGMNTEAFF.

Ten or more counts support this clonotype. The gene calls are TRBV29-1 and TRBJ2-5; D is unresolved. Germline V gene sequence: CDR1 SQVTM, CDR2 ANQGSEA. V was cut by 6 bases and J by 1 base, with 15 bases left in between. The CDR3 contains 14 residues. CDR3 protein: CSVRRRKGQETQYF. CDR3 in DNA: TGCAGCGTCAGAAGAAGAAAGGGCCAAGAGACCCAGTACTTC.

The table lists this clonotype with a few counts. This chain uses TRBV27 with TRBJ1-5; D gene ambiguous. The CDR3 is made up of 19 amino acids. V was shortened by 0 bases and J by 0 bases, with 18 bases between the two germline ends. CDR1 is MNHEY, CDR2 SMNVEV, per germline (reference sequence). The CDR3 DNA sequence: TGTGCCAGCAGTTTATCGAGTCCGGCCCCCTTTAATAGCAATCAGCCCCAGCATTTT. Protein: CASSLSSPAPFNSNQPQHF.

The chain combines TRBV6-1 with TRBJ1-1, with 7 bases aligning to TRBD1. Per the germline V gene, CDR1 is MNHNS and CDR2 is SASEGT. V gave up 4 bases and J gave up 0 bases; unmatched junction bases: 5. This CDR3 has 15 amino acids. Here the CDR3 reads CASSAQTGLNTEAFF. In DNA, the CDR3 is TGTGCCAGCAGTGCCCAGACAGGGCTGAACACTGAAGCTTTCTTT.

This clonotype was picked up a small number of times. The chain carries TRBV9 and TRBJ2-1; 7 nucleotides match TRBD1. CDR3 size: 15 residues. V trimming: 4 bases; J trimming: 7 bases; junction bases outside the gene matches: 11. CDR1 SGDLS and CDR2 YYNGEE come from the germline V gene. The CDR3 region is CASSPRGRNGNEQFF. In DNA form, the CDR3 reads TGTGCCAGCAGCCCAAGGGGGCGGAACGGAAATGAGCAGTTCTTC.

This chain connects TRBV9 to TRBJ2-1; D perhaps matches TRBD2 (6 bases). The CDR3 extends over 16 amino acids. Germline lookup yields CDR1 SGDLS and CDR2 YYNGEE. The V end was cut by 4 bases, the J end by 5 bases, with 19 bases between. The CDR3 loop is CASSPWAGTGNNEQFF. The CDR3 region has the DNA TGTGCCAGCAGCCCATGGGCCGGGACTGGGAACAATGAGCAGTTCTTC.

At least ten counts were recorded for this clonotype. V is TRBV6-5 and J is TRBJ1-6; D not resolved. V was trimmed by 6 bases and J by 6 bases, leaving 6 bases between them. Germline V gene sequence: CDR1 MNHEY, CDR2 SVGAGI. The CDR3 contains 12 residues. DNA of the CDR3: TGTGCCAGCAGAGACCCTAATTCACCCCTCCACTTT. This translates into CASRDPNSPLHF.

The rearrangement uses TRBV5-1 and TRBJ1-5; D gene ambiguous. The germline V and J ends were trimmed by 2 bases and 3 bases, with 9 bases remaining between them. The CDR3 spans 14 residues. Per germline, CDR1 SGHRS and CDR2 YFSETQ. In nucleotides, the CDR3 is TGCGCCAGCAGCTTCGGGGTTGACAATCAGCCCCAGCATTTT. Amino acid sequence: CASSFGVDNQPQHF.

V is TRBV15 and J is TRBJ2-7, with 10 bases fitting TRBD2. TRBJ2-5 matches the DNA end more closely, so the J call is doubtful. The CDR3 is 18 residues long. The V gene's germline CDR1 is LNHNV and CDR2 YYDKDF (reference sequence). As DNA, the CDR3 is TGTGCCACCAGCAGAGATGATTTGGCTAGCGGGGGAGGGGAGACCCAGTACTTC. Translation gives CATSRDDLASGGGETQYF.

The chain is built from TRBV28 and TRBJ2-3; 11 nucleotides line up with TRBD1. The V gene end was trimmed by 7 bases and the J gene end by 4 bases; junction bases not matched to a gene: 4. Per germline, CDR1 MDHEN and CDR2 SYDVKM. This CDR3 is 14 amino acids long. The CDR3 protein is CASIPGQGADTQYF. For the CDR3, the DNA is TGTGCCAGCATTCCGGGACAGGGGGCAGATACGCAGTATTTT.

This chain uses TRBV12-3 or TRBV12-4 with TRBJ2-1, with D perhaps TRBD1 (5 bases). Near its end, the DNA agrees better with TRBJ2-7, so the J call may be wrong. The CDR3 is 16 amino acids. For the CDR3, the DNA is TGTGCCAGCAGTCCTATTACCGTAGGGGCCTACAATGAGCAGTACTTC. It encodes CASSPITVGAYNEQYF.

This clonotype was counted ten times or more. The V gene is TRBV11-2, the J gene TRBJ2-3, with 9 bases matching TRBD1. Germline V CDR1 and CDR2: SGHAT, FQNNGV. The CDR3 is made up of 16 amino acids. V was pared by 1 base and J by 2 bases, with 4 bases of the junction left unmatched. CDR3 loop: CASSLVGDRVTDTQYF. The CDR3, as DNA: TGTGCCAGCAGCTTAGTAGGGGACAGGGTCACAGATACGCAGTATTTT.

The chain combines TRBV12-3 or TRBV12-4 with TRBJ2-3; 8 nucleotides agree with TRBD1. The V gene end was trimmed by 6 bases and the J gene end by 3 bases; junction bases not matched to a gene: 5. The CDR3 totals 14 residues. CDR3 sequence: CASSYRGMTDTQYF. The CDR3 DNA is TGTGCCAGCAGCTACAGGGGGATGACAGATACGCAGTATTTT.